What follows are 16 T cell receptor beta chains derived from one specimen sequenced in a study of early T cells in non-severe SARS-CoV-2 infection. TCRdb redid the calling of the 5' RACE reads with MiXCR, one entry per CDR3 protein. The repertoire includes tens of thousands of distinct CDR3 sequences, approximately 10% of them detected once, and approximately 4% sits in the top ten. Material: whole blood, obtained at baseline. The receptors were sampled from an adult who was a healthcare worker with PCR-confirmed SARS-CoV-2 infection or an uninfected control (not recorded which).

This clonotype has just a few counts. The chain carries TRBV2 and TRBJ2-3; D possibly corresponds to TRBD2 (6 bases). The CDR3 is 15 residues long. Between the trimmed V and J ends, which lost 7 bases and 5 bases, there was a span of 19 bases. Per germline, CDR1 SNHLY and CDR2 FYNNEI. DNA of the CDR3: TGTGCCAGCATCCGAACGGGAGCACGGGGAGATACGCAGTATTTT. This gives the protein CASIRTGARGDTQYF.

At least ten counts were recorded for this clonotype. This chain uses TRBV10-3 with TRBJ1-1; D is unresolved. Germline V gene lookup returns CDR1 ENHRY and CDR2 SYGVKD. Trimming took 10 bases from V and 0 from J, leaving 12 bases between them. The CDR3 runs 13 residues. The CDR3 region has the DNA TGTGCCACTCAAATCGTGGTGAACACTGAAGCTTTCTTT. Amino acid sequence: CATQIVVNTEAFF.

The chain employs TRBV20-1 and TRBJ2-7, with 9 bases identical to TRBD2. The V gene's germline CDR1 is DFQATT and CDR2 SNEGSKA (reference sequence). This CDR3 spans 16 amino acids. With V trimmed by 0 bases and J by 2 bases, 8 bases remained unmatched. The CDR3 protein is CSARDYRLADTYEQYF. For the CDR3, the DNA is TGCAGTGCTAGAGATTATCGACTAGCGGACACCTACGAGCAGTACTTC.

The gene calls are TRBV11-2 and TRBJ1-2; weak D call: TRBD1 (6 bases). The germline CDR1 and CDR2 sequences are SGHAT and FQNNGV. Trimming shortened V by 5 bases and J by 0 bases, and 7 bases separated the two germline ends. The CDR3 has 13 amino acids. Here the CDR3 reads CASSRQANYGYTF. CDR3 sequence (DNA): TGTGCCAGCAGCCGACAGGCTAACTATGGCTACACCTTC. Based on the CDR3 plus reference TRBV11-2 and TRBJ1-2, the full variable domain is EAGVAQSPRYKIIEKRQSVAFWCNPISGHATLYWYQQILGQGPKLLIQFQNNGVVDDSQLPKDRFSAERLKGVDSTLKIQPAKLEDSAVYLCASSRQANYGYTFGSGTRLTVV.

This clonotype was seen ten or more times. The chain uses TRBV19 and TRBJ1-4; weak D call: TRBD1 (5 bases). Germline V gene data show CDR1 as LNHDA and CDR2 as SQIVND (reference sequence). This CDR3 spans 15 amino acids. The ends were cut back, 7 bases at V and 0 bases at J, with 12 bases in the middle. In nucleotides, the CDR3 is TGTGCCAGTAACCGACAGTCTGCAACTAATGAAAAACTGTTTTTT. Translation gives CASNRQSATNEKLFF.

This clonotype was seen only a few times. The chain combines TRBV11-2 with TRBJ2-5, with D unresolved. Germline V CDR1 and CDR2: SGHAT, FQNNGV. Trimming pared 4 bases from V and 7 bases from J, leaving 16 bases between. CDR3 length equals 14 residues. Written as DNA, the CDR3 is TGTGCCAGCAGCTATAACGTACCGCGAGGGACCCAGTACTTC. Translation gives CASSYNVPRGTQYF.

This clonotype was seen at least ten times. This chain connects TRBV12-3 or TRBV12-4 to TRBJ2-7, with no clear D. The CDR3 is made up of 14 amino acids. Trimming took 5 bases from V and 7 from J, leaving 18 bases between them. Here the CDR3 DNA reads TGTGCCAGCAGTCTCCGAAAAATCCGGCGAGAGCAGTACTTC. This translates into CASSLRKIRREQYF.

This clonotype occurred a few times. The chain carries TRBV7-3 and TRBJ2-3; 8 nucleotides align to TRBD2. Germline lookup yields CDR1 SGHTA and CDR2 FQGTGA. J was trimmed by 5 bases and V by 1 base; bases with no gene match: 5. This CDR3 region has 15 residues. The CDR3 is CASSLSGTRIDTQYF. CDR3 sequence (DNA): TGTGCCAGCAGCTTAAGCGGGACTAGAATAGATACGCAGTATTTT.

The chain combines TRBV30 with TRBJ2-7; D unresolved. V was clipped by 1 base and J by 3 bases, with 4 bases between them. Germline values: CDR1 GTSNPN, CDR2 SVGIG (reference sequence). This CDR3 is built from 11 residues. The CDR3 DNA reads TGTGCCTGGAGTGAGAACTACGAGCAGTACTTC. This gives the protein CAWSENYEQYF.

There are a few counts of this clonotype. This chain uses TRBV29-1 with TRBJ2-2; 10 bases line up with TRBD1. This CDR3 has 12 residues. Germline V gene sequence: CDR1 SQVTM, CDR2 ANQGSEA. J lost 6 bases, V lost 8 bases, and 3 bases had no gene match. The CDR3 bases are TGCAGCACGGGACAGGGGTCCGGGGAGCTGTTTTTT. Protein sequence: CSTGQGSGELFF.

This clonotype has only a few counts. The V and J genes are TRBV29-1 and TRBJ2-5; 10 positions match TRBD2. In germline, CDR1 is SQVTM, CDR2 ANQGSEA. The CDR3 runs to 14 residues. V shed 3 bases and J 3 bases; nucleotides not matched to a gene: 4. The CDR3 DNA reads as TGCAGCGTTGATGGGCTAGCGGGGGAAGAGACCCAGTACTTC. Translating gives CSVDGLAGEETQYF. The whole variable domain, remainder taken from reference TRBV29-1 and TRBJ2-5, is SAVISQKPSRDICQRGTSLTIQCQVDSQVTMMFWYRQQPGQSLTLIATANQGSEATYESGFVIDKFPISRPNLTFSTLTVSNMSPEDSSIYLCSVDGLAGEETQYFGPGTRLLVL.

The sample holds a few counts of this clonotype. The rearrangement uses TRBV7-3 and TRBJ2-1; D is uncertain. With 1 base removed from V and 4 bases from J, the gap between germline ends came to 14 bases. Germline V CDR1 and CDR2: SGHTA, FQGTGA. The CDR3 covers 16 residues. CDR3 residues: CASSLMALGAYNEQFF. Here the CDR3 DNA reads TGTGCCAGCAGCTTAATGGCGCTAGGTGCTTACAATGAGCAGTTCTTC. The whole variable domain, filled in from reference TRBV7-3 and TRBJ2-1, reads GAGVSQTPSNKVTEKGKYVELRCDPISGHTALYWYRQSLGQGPEFLIYFQGTGAADDSGLPNDRFFAVRPEGSVSTLKIQRTERGDSAVYLCASSLMALGAYNEQFFGPGTRLTVL.

The V call is TRBV27, the J call TRBJ1-4; D is unresolved. Germline assignment: CDR1 MNHEY and CDR2 SMNVEV (reference sequence). The V and J ends lost 1 base and 7 bases respectively, with 10 bases between them. This CDR3 is 14 amino acids long. Here the CDR3 reads CASSLFRFGEKLFF. DNA for the CDR3: TGTGCCAGCAGTTTATTTAGGTTCGGTGAAAAACTGTTTTTT.

The sample holds a few counts of this clonotype. V gene TRBV6-4 combines with J gene TRBJ2-3; TRBD2 aligns across 15 bases. The CDR3 is 16 residues long. V dropped 2 bases and J dropped 4; count of bases not matched to a gene: 1. In germline, CDR1 is MRHNA, CDR2 SNTAGT. CDR3 in amino acids: CASSDGTSGGPDTQYF. In DNA form, the CDR3 reads TGTGCCAGCAGTGACGGGACTAGCGGGGGGCCAGATACGCAGTATTTT.

There are a few counts of this clonotype. The rearrangement joins TRBV5-1 to TRBJ1-6; a weak D match, TRBD1 (5 bases). The ends were cut back, 2 bases at V and 9 bases at J, with 9 bases in the middle. The CDR3 spans 13 residues. Germline values: CDR1 SGHRS, CDR2 YFSETQ. In DNA, the CDR3 is TGCGCCAGCAGCTTAGCAGGGCTTTCACCCCTCCACTTT. Its translation is CASSLAGLSPLHF.

The genes are TRBV10-3 and TRBJ2-1, with a tentative D call TRBD2 (6 bases). This CDR3 spans 13 amino acids. Germline V CDR1 and CDR2: ENHRY, SYGVKD. The ends were cut back, 4 bases at V and 6 bases at J, with 10 bases in the middle. The CDR3 sequence: CAISGQGGNEQFF. The CDR3 DNA follows: TGTGCCATCAGTGGGCAGGGAGGCAATGAGCAGTTCTTC.